Presented here are 14 T cell receptor beta chains from one specimen sequenced in a study of CD8 T cells in ankylosing spondylitis. The study, taken as a whole, reports: Ankylosing spondylitis blood seemed to carry a telltale TCR beta motif made of about 8 highly homologous variants.

MiXCR was run by TCRdb on the 5' RACE reads, yielding one entry per CDR3 protein. Altogether roughly 300,000 distinct CDR3 sequences are present, under 8.5% being singletons, with the ten largest covering about 15%. Their antigens remain unidentified. Sequencing used blood, either unsorted or a sorted T cell fraction (not recorded which). These receptors originate from a male donor with ankylosing spondylitis.

This clonotype was recorded a few times. V usage is TRBV7-8 and J usage is TRBJ2-7; D gene unclear. The CDR3 totals 10 residues. In germline, CDR1 is SGHVS, CDR2 FQNEAQ. Trimming shortened V by 8 bases and J by 6 bases, and 8 bases separated the two germline ends. CDR3 region: CASAGIEQYF. DNA of the CDR3: TGTGCCAGCGCTGGGATCGAGCAGTACTTC.

This clonotype was counted only a few times. The V gene is TRBV6-5, the J gene TRBJ2-5; a weak D match, TRBD2 (5 bases). The CDR3 totals 15 residues. V gave up 0 bases and J gave up 4 bases, with 12 bases separating them. CDR1 MNHEY and CDR2 SVGAGI come from the germline V gene. CDR3 in DNA: TGTGCCAGCAGTTACTCGAACGGGAATGCAGAGACCCAGTACTTC. Its translation: CASSYSNGNAETQYF.

Ten or more counts support this clonotype. V gene TRBV28 combines with J gene TRBJ2-1; D unclear. Per germline, CDR1 MDHEN and CDR2 SYDVKM. The CDR3 has 10 residues. The V gene lost 10 bases and the J gene lost 8 bases, with 9 bases spanning the gap. This chain's CDR3 is CATAWDEQFF. In DNA, the CDR3 is TGTGCCACCGCGTGGGATGAGCAGTTCTTC.

V gene TRBV7-2 combines with J gene TRBJ2-3; D is unclear. V was trimmed by 8 bases and J by 4 bases, leaving 19 bases between them. The germline CDR1 and CDR2 sequences are SGHTA and FQGNSA. There are 15 residues in the CDR3. The CDR3 bases are TGTGCCAGCGGCCCGGGTGTTCTCGGACCAGATACGCAGTATTTT. Amino acid sequence: CASGPGVLGPDTQYF.

This clonotype was found a few times. V is TRBV6-1 and J is TRBJ1-5; the D is unclear. Trimming stripped 0 bases from V and 7 bases from J, with 13 bases between. The CDR3 runs 15 residues. The germline V gene encodes CDR1 MNHNS and CDR2 SASEGT. CDR3 protein: CASSEAKTGRQPQHF. The CDR3 nucleotides are TGTGCCAGCAGTGAAGCGAAGACGGGCCGGCAGCCCCAGCATTTT.

This clonotype was seen a few times. The chain uses TRBV5-5 and TRBJ2-1; tentatively, D is TRBD2 (6 bases). Trimming shortened V by 1 base and J by 4 bases, and 18 bases separated the two germline ends. Germline CDR1 and CDR2: SGHKS and YYEKEE (reference sequence). The CDR3 is made up of 17 amino acids. The CDR3 loop reads CASSLRAGLVEYNEQFF. For the CDR3, the DNA is TGTGCCAGCAGCTTGAGGGCGGGGCTAGTTGAATACAATGAGCAGTTCTTC.

This clonotype was detected a few times. V gene TRBV6-1 combines with J gene TRBJ2-5; TRBD2 agrees at 8 bases. Germline assignment: CDR1 MNHNS and CDR2 SASEGT. The CDR3 has 13 amino acids. Losses at the gene ends were 8 bases for V and 3 bases for J; bases not matched to a gene: 5. The CDR3 is CASPTGGEETQYF. The CDR3, as DNA: TGTGCCAGCCCGACGGGGGGGGAAGAGACCCAGTACTTC.

This clonotype was recorded many times. The chain employs TRBV3-1 and TRBJ1-1; D is undetermined. The V gene lost 1 base and the J gene lost 1 base, with 7 bases spanning the gap. Germline V gene data show CDR1 as LGHDT and CDR2 as YNNKEL (reference sequence). The CDR3 is made up of 14 amino acids. CDR3 amino acids: CASSQAYQNTEAFF. The DNA of the CDR3 is TGTGCCAGCAGCCAAGCCTATCAGAACACTGAAGCTTTCTTT.

In its sample, this clonotype was seen a few times. The rearrangement links TRBV7-2 to TRBJ2-5; either TRBD1 or TRBD2 may supply D (5 bases each). Germline V lookup: CDR1 SGHTA, CDR2 FQGNSA. V lost 0 bases and J 3 bases, leaving 11 bases between the germline ends. This CDR3 spans 15 amino acids. The CDR3: CASSLAGESEETQYF. CDR3 DNA: TGTGCCAGCAGCTTAGCGGGGGAAAGCGAAGAGACCCAGTACTTC.

The gene calls are TRBV18 and TRBJ2-5; D is unresolved. V was trimmed by 3 bases and J by 2 bases, leaving 10 bases between them. The CDR3 runs to 14 residues. Germline V lookup: CDR1 KGHSH, CDR2 LQKENI. The CDR3 bases are TGTGCCAGCTCACCCGGTATTTTTCAAGAGACCCAGTACTTC. Translation: CASSPGIFQETQYF.

This clonotype was counted between two and nine times. The chain joins TRBV20-1 to TRBJ1-1; 7 bases match TRBD1. V lost 5 bases to trimming and J lost 8 bases; unmatched junction nucleotides: 8. Germline-derived CDR1 and CDR2 are DFQATT and SNEGSKA (reference sequence). The CDR3 spans 12 residues. Here the CDR3 DNA reads TGCAGTGCTCCCGGAGAGGGGGCAGAAGCTTTCTTT. As protein: CSAPGEGAEAFF.

The rearrangement joins TRBV6-5 to TRBJ2-1; no clear D. This CDR3 is 12 amino acids long. V was clipped by 9 bases and J by 2 bases, with 8 bases between them. Germline lookup yields CDR1 MNHEY and CDR2 SVGAGI. CDR3 protein: CASGAAYNEQFF. The CDR3 coding sequence is TGTGCCAGTGGCGCCGCCTACAATGAGCAGTTCTTC.

This clonotype was observed a handful of times. V usage is TRBV5-1 and J usage is TRBJ2-2, with 7 bases lining up with TRBD1. Germline V gene lookup returns CDR1 SGHRS and CDR2 YFSETQ. The CDR3 length is 16 residues. V lost 1 base and J lost 0; bases outside the gene matches: 3. CDR3 amino acids: CASSLIQGANTGELFF. CDR3 DNA: TGCGCCAGCAGCTTGATTCAGGGGGCGAACACCGGGGAGCTGTTTTTT.

This CDR3 is CASSHPPFNRRLPDTQYF. The CDR3 DNA follows: TGCGCCAGCAGCCACCCGCCGTTCAACCGCCGGCTTCCAGATACGCAGTATTTT. The rearrangement joins TRBV4-3 to TRBJ2-3, with D hard to call. This CDR3 region has 18 residues. V lost 3 bases and J lost 4, with 23 bases in between. Germline CDR1 and CDR2: LGHNA and YSLEER.